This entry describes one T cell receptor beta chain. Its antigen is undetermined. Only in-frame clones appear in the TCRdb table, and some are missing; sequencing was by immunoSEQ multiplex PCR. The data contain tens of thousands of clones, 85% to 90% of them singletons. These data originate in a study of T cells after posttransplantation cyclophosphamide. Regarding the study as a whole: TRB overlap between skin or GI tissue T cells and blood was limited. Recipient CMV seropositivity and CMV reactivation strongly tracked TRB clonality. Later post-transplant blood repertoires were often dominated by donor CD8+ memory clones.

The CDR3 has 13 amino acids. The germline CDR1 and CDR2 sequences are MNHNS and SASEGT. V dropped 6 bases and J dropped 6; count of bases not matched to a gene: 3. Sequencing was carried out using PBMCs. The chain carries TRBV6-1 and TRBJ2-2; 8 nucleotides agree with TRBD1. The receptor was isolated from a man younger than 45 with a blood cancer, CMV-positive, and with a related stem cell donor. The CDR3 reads CASRKQGAGELFF. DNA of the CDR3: TGTGCCAGCAGGAAACAGGGGGCCGGGGAGCTGTTTTTT.